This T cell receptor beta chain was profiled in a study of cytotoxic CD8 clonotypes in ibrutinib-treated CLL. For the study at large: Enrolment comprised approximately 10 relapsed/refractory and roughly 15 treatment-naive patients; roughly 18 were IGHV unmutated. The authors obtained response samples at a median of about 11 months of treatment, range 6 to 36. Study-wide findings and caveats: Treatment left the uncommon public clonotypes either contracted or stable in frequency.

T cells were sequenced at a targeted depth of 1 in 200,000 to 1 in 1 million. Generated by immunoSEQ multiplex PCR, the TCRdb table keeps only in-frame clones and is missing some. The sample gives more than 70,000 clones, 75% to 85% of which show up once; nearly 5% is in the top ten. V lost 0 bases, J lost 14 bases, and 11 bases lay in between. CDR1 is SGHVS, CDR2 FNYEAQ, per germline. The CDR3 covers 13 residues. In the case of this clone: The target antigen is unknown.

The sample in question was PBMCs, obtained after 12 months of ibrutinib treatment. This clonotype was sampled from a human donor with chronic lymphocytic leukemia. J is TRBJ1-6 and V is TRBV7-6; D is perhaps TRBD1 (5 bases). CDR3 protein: CASSLAQGVALHF. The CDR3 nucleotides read TGTGCCAGCAGCTTAGCGCAAGGGGTGGCCCTCCACTTT. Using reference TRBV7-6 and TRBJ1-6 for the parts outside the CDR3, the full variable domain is GAGVSQSPRYKVTKRGQDVALRCDPISGHVSLYWYRQALGQGPEFLTYFNYEAQQDKSGLPNDRFSAERPEGSISTLTIQRTEQRDSAMYRCASSLAQGVALHFGNGTRLTVT.